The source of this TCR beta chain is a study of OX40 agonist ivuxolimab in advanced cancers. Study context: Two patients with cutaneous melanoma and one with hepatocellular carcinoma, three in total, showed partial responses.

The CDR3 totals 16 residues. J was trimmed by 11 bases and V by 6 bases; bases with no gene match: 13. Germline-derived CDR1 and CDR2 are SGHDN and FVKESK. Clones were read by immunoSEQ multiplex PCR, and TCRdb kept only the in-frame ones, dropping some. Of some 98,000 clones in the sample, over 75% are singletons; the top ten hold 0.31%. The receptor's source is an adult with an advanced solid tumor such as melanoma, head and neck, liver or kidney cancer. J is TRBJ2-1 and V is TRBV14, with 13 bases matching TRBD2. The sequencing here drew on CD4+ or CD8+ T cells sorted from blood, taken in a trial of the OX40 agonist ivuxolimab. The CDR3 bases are TGTGCCAGCAGTATGGGGACTAGCGGGGCTCGTAGTCAGCAGTTCTTC. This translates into CASSMGTSGARSQQFF.